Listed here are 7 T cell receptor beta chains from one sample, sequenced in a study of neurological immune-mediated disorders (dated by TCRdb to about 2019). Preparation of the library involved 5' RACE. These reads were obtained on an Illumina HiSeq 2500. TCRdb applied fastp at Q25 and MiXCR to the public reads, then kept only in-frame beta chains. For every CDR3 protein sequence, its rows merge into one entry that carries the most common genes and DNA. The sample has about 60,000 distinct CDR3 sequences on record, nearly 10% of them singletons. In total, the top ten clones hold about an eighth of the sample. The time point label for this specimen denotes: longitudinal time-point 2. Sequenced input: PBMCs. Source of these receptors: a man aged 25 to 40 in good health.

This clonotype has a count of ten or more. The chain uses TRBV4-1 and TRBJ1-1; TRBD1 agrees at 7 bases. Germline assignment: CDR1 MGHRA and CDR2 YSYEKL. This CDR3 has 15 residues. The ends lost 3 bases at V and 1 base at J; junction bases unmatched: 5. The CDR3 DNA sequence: TGCGCCAGCAGCCAGATCAGGGGGGGGAACACTGAAGCTTTCTTT. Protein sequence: CASSQIRGGNTEAFF.

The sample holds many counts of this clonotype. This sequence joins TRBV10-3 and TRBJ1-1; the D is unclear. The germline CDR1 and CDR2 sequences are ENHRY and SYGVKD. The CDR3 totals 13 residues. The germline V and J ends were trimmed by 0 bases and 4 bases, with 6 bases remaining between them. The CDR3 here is CAISESSSTEAFF. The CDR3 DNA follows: TGTGCCATCAGTGAGTCGAGTTCCACTGAAGCTTTCTTT.

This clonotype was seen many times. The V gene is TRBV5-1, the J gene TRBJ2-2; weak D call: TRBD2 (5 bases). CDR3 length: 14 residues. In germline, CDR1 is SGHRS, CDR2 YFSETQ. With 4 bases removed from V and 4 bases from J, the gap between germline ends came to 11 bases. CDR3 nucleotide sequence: TGCGCCAGCAGCGAGGGCCTAGCCACCGGGGAGCTGTTTTTT. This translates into CASSEGLATGELFF.

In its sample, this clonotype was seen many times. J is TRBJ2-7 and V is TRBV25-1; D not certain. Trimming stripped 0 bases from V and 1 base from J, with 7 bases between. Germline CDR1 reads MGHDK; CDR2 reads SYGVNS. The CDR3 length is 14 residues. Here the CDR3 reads CASSEYNRSYEQYF. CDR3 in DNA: TGTGCCAGCAGTGAATATAACCGATCCTACGAGCAGTACTTC.

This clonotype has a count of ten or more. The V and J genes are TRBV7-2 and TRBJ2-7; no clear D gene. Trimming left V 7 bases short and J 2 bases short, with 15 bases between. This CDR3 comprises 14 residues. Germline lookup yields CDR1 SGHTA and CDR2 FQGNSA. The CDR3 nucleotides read TGTGCCAGCACCCCTACCCTATCGCCCTACGAGCAGTACTTC. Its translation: CASTPTLSPYEQYF.

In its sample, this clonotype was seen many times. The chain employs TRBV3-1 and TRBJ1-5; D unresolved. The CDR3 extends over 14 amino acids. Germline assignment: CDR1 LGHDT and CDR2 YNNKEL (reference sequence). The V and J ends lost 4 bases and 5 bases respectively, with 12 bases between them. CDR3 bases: TGTGCCAGCAGCCCCACGCGGTCAGATCAGCCCCAGCATTTT. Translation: CASSPTRSDQPQHF.

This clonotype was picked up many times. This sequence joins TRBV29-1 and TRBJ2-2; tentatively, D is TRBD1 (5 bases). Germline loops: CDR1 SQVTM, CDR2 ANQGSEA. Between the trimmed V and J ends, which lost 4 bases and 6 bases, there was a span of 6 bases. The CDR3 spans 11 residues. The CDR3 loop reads CSVVGAGELFF. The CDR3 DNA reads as TGCAGCGTTGTAGGGGCCGGGGAGCTGTTTTTT.